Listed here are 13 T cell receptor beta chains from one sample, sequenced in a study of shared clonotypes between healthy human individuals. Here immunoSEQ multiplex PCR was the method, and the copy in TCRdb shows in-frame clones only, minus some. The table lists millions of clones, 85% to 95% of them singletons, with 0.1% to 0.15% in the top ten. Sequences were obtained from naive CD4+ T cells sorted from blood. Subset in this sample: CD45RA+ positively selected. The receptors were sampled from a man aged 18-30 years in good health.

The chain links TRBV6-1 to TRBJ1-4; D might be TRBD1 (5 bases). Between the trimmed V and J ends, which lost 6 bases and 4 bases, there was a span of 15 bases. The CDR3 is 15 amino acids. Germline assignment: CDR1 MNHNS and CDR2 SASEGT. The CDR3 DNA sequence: TGTGCCAGCAGCCAACGGGGGGGGTTTAATGAAAAACTGTTTTTT. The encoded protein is CASSQRGGFNEKLFF.

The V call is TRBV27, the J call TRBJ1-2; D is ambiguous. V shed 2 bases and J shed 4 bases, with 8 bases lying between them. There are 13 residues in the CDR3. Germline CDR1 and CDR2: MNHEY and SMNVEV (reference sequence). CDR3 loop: CASSLKEGYGYTF. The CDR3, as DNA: TGTGCCAGCAGTTTAAAGGAGGGCTATGGCTACACCTTC.

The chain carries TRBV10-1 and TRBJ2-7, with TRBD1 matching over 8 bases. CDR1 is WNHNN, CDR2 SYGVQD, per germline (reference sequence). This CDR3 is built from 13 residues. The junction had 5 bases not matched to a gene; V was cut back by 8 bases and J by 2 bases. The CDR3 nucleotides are TGCGCCAGCCAGCCGACAGGGGCCTACGAGCAGTACTTC. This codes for CASQPTGAYEQYF.

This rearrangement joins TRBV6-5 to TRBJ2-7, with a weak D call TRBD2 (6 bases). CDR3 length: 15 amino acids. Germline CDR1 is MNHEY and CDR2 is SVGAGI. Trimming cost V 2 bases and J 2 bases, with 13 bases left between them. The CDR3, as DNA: TGTGCCAGCAGTTACGGAGGGCTCGGGGCCTACGAGCAGTACTTC. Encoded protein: CASSYGGLGAYEQYF.

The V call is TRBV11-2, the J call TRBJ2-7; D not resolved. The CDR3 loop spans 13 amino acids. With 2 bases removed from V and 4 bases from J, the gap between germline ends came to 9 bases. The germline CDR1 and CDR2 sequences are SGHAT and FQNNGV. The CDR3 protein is CASSLSDQYEQYF. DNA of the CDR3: TGTGCCAGCAGCTTATCGGATCAGTACGAGCAGTACTTC.

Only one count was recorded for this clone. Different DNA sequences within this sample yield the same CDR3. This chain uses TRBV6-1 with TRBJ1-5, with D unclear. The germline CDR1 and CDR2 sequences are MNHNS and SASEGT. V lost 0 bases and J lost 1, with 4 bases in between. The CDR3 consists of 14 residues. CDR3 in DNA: TGTGCCAGCAGTGAAGCGCACAGCAATCAGCCCCAGCATTTT. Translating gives CASSEAHSNQPQHF.

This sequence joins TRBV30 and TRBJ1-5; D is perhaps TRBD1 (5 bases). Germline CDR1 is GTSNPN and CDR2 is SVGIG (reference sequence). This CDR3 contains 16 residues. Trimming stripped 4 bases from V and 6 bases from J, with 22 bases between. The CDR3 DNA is TGTGCCTGGACCCCCGGGGGGGGTTTAGGTACTCAGCCCCAGCATTTT. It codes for CAWTPGGGLGTQPQHF.

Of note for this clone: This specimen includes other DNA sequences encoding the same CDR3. CDR3: CASSIGSGYTF. The CDR3 region has the DNA TGTGCCAGTAGTATCGGCAGTGGCTACACCTTC. The chain carries TRBV19 and TRBJ1-2, with unresolved D. The germline CDR1 and CDR2 sequences are LNHDA and SQIVND (reference sequence). The ends were cut back, 3 bases at V and 7 bases at J, with 6 bases in the middle. The CDR3 sequence is 11 residues long. Using reference TRBV19 and TRBJ1-2 for the parts outside the CDR3, the full variable domain is DGGITQSPKYLFRKEGQNVTLSCEQNLNHDAMYWYRQDPGQGLRLIYYSQIVNDFQKGDIAEGYSVSREKKESFPLTVTSAQKNPTAFYLCASSIGSGYTFGSGTRLTVV.

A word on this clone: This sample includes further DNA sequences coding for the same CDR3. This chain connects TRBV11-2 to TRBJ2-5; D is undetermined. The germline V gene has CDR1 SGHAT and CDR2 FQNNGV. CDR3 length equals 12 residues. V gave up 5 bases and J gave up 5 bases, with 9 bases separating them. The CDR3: CASSPLGETQYF. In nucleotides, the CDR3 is TGTGCCAGCAGCCCTTTGGGGGAGACCCAGTACTTC. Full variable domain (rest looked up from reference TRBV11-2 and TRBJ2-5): EAGVAQSPRYKIIEKRQSVAFWCNPISGHATLYWYQQILGQGPKLLIQFQNNGVVDDSQLPKDRFSAERLKGVDSTLKIQPAKLEDSAVYLCASSPLGETQYFGPGTRLLVL.

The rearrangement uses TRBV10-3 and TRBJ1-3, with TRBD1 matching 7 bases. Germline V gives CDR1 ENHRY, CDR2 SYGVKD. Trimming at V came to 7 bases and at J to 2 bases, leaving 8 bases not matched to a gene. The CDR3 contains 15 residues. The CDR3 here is CAIIEEGAPGNTIYF. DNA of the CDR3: TGTGCCATCATCGAGGAGGGGGCTCCTGGAAACACCATATATTTT.

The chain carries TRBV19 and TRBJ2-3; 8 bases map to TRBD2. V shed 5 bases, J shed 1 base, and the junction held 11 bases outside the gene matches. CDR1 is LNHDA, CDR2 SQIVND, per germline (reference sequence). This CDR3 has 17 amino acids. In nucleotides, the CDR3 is TGTGCCAGTAGTCCCGGGGGGGCCTTGGGTCGCACAGATACGCAGTATTTT. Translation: CASSPGGALGRTDTQYF.

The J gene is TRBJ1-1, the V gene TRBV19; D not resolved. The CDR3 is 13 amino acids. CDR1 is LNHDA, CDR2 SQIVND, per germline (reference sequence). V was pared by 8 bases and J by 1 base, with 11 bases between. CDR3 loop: CASGNHQNTEAFF. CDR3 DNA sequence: TGTGCCAGTGGGAATCATCAGAACACTGAAGCTTTCTTT. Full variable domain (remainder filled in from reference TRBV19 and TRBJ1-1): DGGITQSPKYLFRKEGQNVTLSCEQNLNHDAMYWYRQDPGQGLRLIYYSQIVNDFQKGDIAEGYSVSREKKESFPLTVTSAQKNPTAFYLCASGNHQNTEAFFGQGTRLTVV.

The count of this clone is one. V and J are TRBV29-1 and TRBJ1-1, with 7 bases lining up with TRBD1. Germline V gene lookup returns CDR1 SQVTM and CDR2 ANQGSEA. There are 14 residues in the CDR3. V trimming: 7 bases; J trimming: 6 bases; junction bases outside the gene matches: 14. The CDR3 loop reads CSAVRWDRGPEAFF. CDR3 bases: TGCAGCGCCGTAAGGTGGGACAGAGGGCCTGAAGCTTTCTTT.